This T cell receptor beta chain comes out of a study of shared clonotypes between healthy human individuals. The study, taken as a whole, reports: Against clonotypes common to all four donors, non-shared ones had lower generation probabilities.

Comment on this clone: The target antigen is unknown.

V lost 3 bases and J 10 bases, leaving 14 bases between the germline ends. Germline loops: CDR1 SGHRS, CDR2 YFSETQ. The CDR3 is 14 residues long. Source study methods: ImmunoSEQ supplied junction-only sequences lacking quality scores, so filtering was different. Sequencing used immunoSEQ multiplex PCR; TCRdb keeps in-frame clones, though not all of them. V, J and clone size were drawn from that table, and D and trimming were deduced from the DNA. The sample carries about 2.4 million clones, 80% to 95% recorded once. V and J are TRBV5-1 and TRBJ1-6; D is perhaps TRBD1 (5 bases). The sequencing sample was made of naive CD4+ T cells from PBMCs. Subset meaning: CD45RA+ positively selected. This sequence was found in a man aged 18 to 29 in good health. Some clones in this sample may be carry-over from other donors' samples. CDR3 DNA: TGCGCCAGCAGCTGGGGCACGTCAGGCTCACCCCTCCACTTT. Translating gives CASSWGTSGSPLHF.